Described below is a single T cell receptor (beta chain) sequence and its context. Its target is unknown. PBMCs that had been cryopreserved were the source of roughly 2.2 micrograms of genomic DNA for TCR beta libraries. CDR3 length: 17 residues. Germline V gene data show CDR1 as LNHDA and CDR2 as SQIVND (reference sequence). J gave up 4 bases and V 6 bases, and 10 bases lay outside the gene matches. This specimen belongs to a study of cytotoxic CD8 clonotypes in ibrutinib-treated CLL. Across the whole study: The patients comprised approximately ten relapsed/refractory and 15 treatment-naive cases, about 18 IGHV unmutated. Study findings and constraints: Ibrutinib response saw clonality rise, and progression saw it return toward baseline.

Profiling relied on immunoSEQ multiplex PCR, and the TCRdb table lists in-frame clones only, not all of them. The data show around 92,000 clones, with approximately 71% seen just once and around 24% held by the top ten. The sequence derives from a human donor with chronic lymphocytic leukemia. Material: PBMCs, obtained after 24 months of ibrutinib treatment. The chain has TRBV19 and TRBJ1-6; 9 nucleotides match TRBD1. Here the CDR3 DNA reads TGTGCCAGTAGACCGGGACAGGGCTATGTTTATAATTCACCCCTCCACTTT. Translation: CASRPGQGYVYNSPLHF.